A single sample is the source of the 5 T cell receptor beta chains below, sequenced in a study of CD8 T cells in Susac syndrome. With random hexamers, 0.5 to 1 ug RNA was reverse transcribed. Each CDR3 protein is one row after TCRdb ran MiXCR on the immunoSEQ multiplex PCR reads. The data hold roughly 180,000 distinct CDR3 sequences, with around 96% observed a single time. Source material: CD4+ T cells from PBMCs. The receptors derive from a human donor in good health.

CDR3 loop: CASSSTGGDGEQYF. The CDR3 DNA is TGTGCCAGCAGCTCGACAGGGGGCGACGGCGAGCAGTACTTC. The V gene is TRBV7-3, the J gene TRBJ2-7, with 10 bases fitting TRBD1. The CDR3 covers 14 residues. The V and J ends lost 4 bases and 6 bases, in that order; junction bases with no gene match: 6. CDR1 is SGHTA and CDR2 is FQGTGA in the germline V gene.

DNA of the CDR3: TGCAGCGTTTCTCCGAAAGAGACCCAGTACTTC. It codes for CSVSPKETQYF. V usage is TRBV29-1 and J usage is TRBJ2-5; no firm D call. This CDR3 is 11 amino acids long. Germline CDR1 is SQVTM and CDR2 is ANQGSEA. Deletions cut 5 bases from V and 3 bases from J, with 7 bases between. Based on the CDR3 plus reference TRBV29-1 and TRBJ2-5, the full variable domain is SAVISQKPSRDICQRGTSLTIQCQVDSQVTMMFWYRQQPGQSLTLIATANQGSEATYESGFVIDKFPISRPNLTFSTLTVSNMSPEDSSIYLCSVSPKETQYFGPGTRLLVL.

V is TRBV6-1 and J is TRBJ2-7; TRBD2 matches at 10 bases. With V trimmed by 6 bases and J by 3 bases, 8 bases remained unmatched. CDR1 and CDR2 from the germline V gene are MNHNS and SASEGT. The CDR3 totals 15 residues. The CDR3 spells CASRELAGFDYEQYF. CDR3 nucleotides: TGTGCCAGCAGGGAACTAGCGGGATTTGACTACGAGCAGTACTTC.

The chain links TRBV12-3 or TRBV12-4 to TRBJ1-1; D perhaps matches TRBD1 (5 bases). V dropped 3 bases and J dropped 2 bases, with 10 bases sitting between them. The CDR3 has 14 amino acids. The CDR3 sequence is CASSFSGANTEAFF. The CDR3 nucleotides read TGTGCCAGCAGTTTTTCCGGGGCTAACACTGAAGCTTTCTTT.

CDR3 sequence: CASLDGSGNTIYF. In nucleotides, the CDR3 is TGTGCCAGCCTTGACGGTTCTGGAAACACCATATATTTT. The chain links TRBV7-9 to TRBJ1-3, with unresolved D. The V and J ends lost 8 bases and 1 base respectively, with 9 bases between them. The CDR3 covers 13 residues. Germline V gene sequence: CDR1 SEHNR, CDR2 FQNEAQ (reference sequence).